This T cell receptor (beta chain) derives from a study of Graves' ophthalmopathy and Graves' hyperthyroidism. This clonotype was seen more than once but under ten times. Germline V gene data show CDR1 as MGHRA and CDR2 as YSYEKL. The V and J ends lost 4 bases and 3 bases, in that order; junction bases with no gene match: 9. The CDR3 totals 16 residues. Amplified material comprised TCR beta CDR3 regions derived from RNA transcripts. First-round RT-PCR relied on HTBI primers, and a second-round multiplex PCR came next. One entry per CDR3 protein, called by TCRdb with MiXCR from the multiplex PCR reads. Of 350,000 to 450,000 distinct CDR3 sequences listed, roughly 21% are singletons. Diagnosis relied on clinical symptoms, serum thyroxine, TRAb, thyroid ultrasound and orbital computed tomography. What supplied the PBMCs was more than 7.5 ml of fresh peripheral blood.

The chain has TRBV4-1 and TRBJ1-5; 7 nucleotides agree with TRBD1. The sequencing sample was made of peripheral blood. This TCR came from a woman between 18 and 29 years old with stable Graves' hyperthyroidism. The CDR3 sequence is CASSRRDSALNQPQHF. CDR3 DNA: TGCGCCAGCAGCCGAAGGGACAGCGCTCTCAATCAGCCCCAGCATTTT.